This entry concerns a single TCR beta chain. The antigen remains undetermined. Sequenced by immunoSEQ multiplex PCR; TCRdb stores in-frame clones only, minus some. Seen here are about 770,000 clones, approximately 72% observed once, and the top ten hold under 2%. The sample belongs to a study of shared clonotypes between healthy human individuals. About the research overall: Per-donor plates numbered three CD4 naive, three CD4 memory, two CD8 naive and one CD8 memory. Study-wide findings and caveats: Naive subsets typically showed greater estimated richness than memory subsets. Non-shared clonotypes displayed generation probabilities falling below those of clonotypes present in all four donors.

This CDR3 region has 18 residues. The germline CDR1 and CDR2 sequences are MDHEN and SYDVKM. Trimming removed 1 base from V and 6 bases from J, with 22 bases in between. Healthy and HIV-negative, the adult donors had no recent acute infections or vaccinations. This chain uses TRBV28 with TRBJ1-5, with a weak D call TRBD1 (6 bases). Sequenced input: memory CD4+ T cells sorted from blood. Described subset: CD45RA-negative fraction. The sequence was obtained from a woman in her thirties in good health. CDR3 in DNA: TGTGCCAGCAGTTTATCCCCTTTCGTGGGGGCAGTAGGTCAGCCCCAGCATTTT. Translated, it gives CASSLSPFVGAVGQPQHF.